This TCR beta chain was profiled in a study of blood T cell repertoires in COVID-19. Sequenced by immunoSEQ multiplex PCR; TCRdb stores in-frame clones only, minus some. The profile shows roughly 140,000 clones, around nine tenths of them singletons. With V trimmed by 3 bases and J by 6 bases, 13 bases remained unmatched. The CDR3 is made up of 17 amino acids. Germline V gene sequence: CDR1 LGHDT, CDR2 YNNKEL (reference sequence). This TCR was sampled from a man between 45 and 60 years old with active or convalescent COVID-19. Sequencing used peripheral blood. V usage is TRBV3-1 (or the pseudogene TRBV3-2) and J usage is TRBJ2-1; 8 bases line up with TRBD1. CDR3: CASSHGQGRIVGNEQFF. The CDR3 nucleotides read TGTGCCAGCAGCCATGGACAGGGTAGGATCGTTGGCAATGAGCAGTTCTTC.